The following is a T cell receptor beta chain sequence with its context. The target antigen is unknown. Looked up from germline, CDR1 is SGHRS and CDR2 is YFSETQ. The CDR3 is made up of 18 amino acids. The V segment lost 7 bases and the J segment 1 base; nucleotides outside the gene matches: 14. Assay: immunoSEQ multiplex PCR; the TCRdb copy retains only in-frame clones and omits some. The sample carries approximately 200,000 clones, 80% to 95% recorded once. The sample belongs to a study of T cell responses to AZD1222 COVID-19 vaccine. General study findings and limits: There were mostly white British donors and more females than males, and clonal diversity was possibly underestimated. Unmutated variant regions reportedly attract nearly half of all spike-specific TCRs. Spike-specific TCR breadth and depth both grew after two AZD1222 doses.

This chain joins TRBV5-1 and TRBJ1-1; TRBD1 matches 12 bases. The clonotype originates from an adult who received the AZD1222 COVID-19 vaccine. The material sequenced was peripheral blood, taken 28 days after the second AZD1222 dose. The CDR3: CASRQAGTGGAENTEAFF. The DNA for the CDR3 is TGCGCCAGCCGCCAGGCCGGGACAGGGGGCGCTGAGAACACTGAAGCTTTCTTT.